The 4 T cell receptor beta chains below come from one sample, sequenced in a study of cytomegalovirus exposure and HLA in healthy donors. The PCR had 60 Vbeta and 13 Jbeta primers. Using immunoSEQ multiplex PCR, the repertoire was profiled, and TCRdb retains in-frame clones only, with some absent. This repertoire includes about 54,000 clones. Sequences were obtained from PBMCs. The receptors were gathered from a woman aged 40-49 years in good health and CMV-seronegative.

V gene TRBV5-6 combines with J gene TRBJ1-2; D perhaps matches TRBD1 (6 bases). The CDR3 contains 14 residues. V lost 3 bases and J lost 5, with 14 bases in between. In germline, CDR1 is SGHDT, CDR2 YYEEEE. The CDR3: CASSWEGGAYGYTF. The CDR3 nucleotides read TGTGCCAGCAGCTGGGAGGGGGGAGCTTATGGCTACACCTTC.

This sequence joins TRBV15 and TRBJ2-5, with a possible D match to TRBD2 (5 bases). The germline CDR1 and CDR2 sequences are LNHNV and YYDKDF (reference sequence). V lost 5 bases to trimming and J lost 2 bases, with 6 bases between them. The CDR3 totals 12 residues. CDR3 bases: TGTGCCACCAGCCGGGGTCAAGAGACCCAGTACTTC. This translates into CATSRGQETQYF. Complete variable domain (other parts from reference TRBV15 and TRBJ2-5): DAMVIQNPRYQVTQFGKPVTLSCSQTLNHNVMYWYQQKSSQAPKLLFHYYDKDFNNEADTPDNFQSRRPNTSFCFLDIRSPGLGDTAMYLCATSRGQETQYFGPGTRLLVL.

This chain connects TRBV6-1 to TRBJ1-1; no clear D. Germline V gene data show CDR1 as MNHNS and CDR2 as SASEGT. The CDR3 has 13 residues. Trimming pared 6 bases from V and 5 bases from J, leaving 13 bases between. The CDR3 region is CASSWEGGTEAFF. CDR3 sequence (DNA): TGTGCCAGCAGCTGGGAGGGAGGGACTGAAGCTTTCTTT.

This chain's CDR3 is CASSLTGTWEKLFF. In DNA, the CDR3 is TGTGCCAGCAGTTTAACAGGGACATGGGAAAAACTGTTTTTT. The gene calls are TRBV27 and TRBJ1-4, with D perhaps matching TRBD1 (6 bases). The germline V gene has CDR1 MNHEY and CDR2 SMNVEV (reference sequence). Trimming stripped 2 bases from V and 8 bases from J, with 12 bases between. The CDR3 has 14 residues.